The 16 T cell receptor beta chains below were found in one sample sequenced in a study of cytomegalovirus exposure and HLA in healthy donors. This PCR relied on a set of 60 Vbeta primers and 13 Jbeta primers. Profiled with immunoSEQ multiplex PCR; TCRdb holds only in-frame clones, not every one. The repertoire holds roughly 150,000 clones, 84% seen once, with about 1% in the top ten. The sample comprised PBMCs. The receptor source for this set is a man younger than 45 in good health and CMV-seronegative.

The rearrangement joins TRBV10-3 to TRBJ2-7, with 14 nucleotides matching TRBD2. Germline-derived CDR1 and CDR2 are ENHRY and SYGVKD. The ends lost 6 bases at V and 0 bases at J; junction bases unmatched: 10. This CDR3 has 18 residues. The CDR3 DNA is TGTGCCATCAGCGCCCTAACCGGGACTAGCGGGGGCTCCTACGAGCAGTACTTC. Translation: CAISALTGTSGGSYEQYF.

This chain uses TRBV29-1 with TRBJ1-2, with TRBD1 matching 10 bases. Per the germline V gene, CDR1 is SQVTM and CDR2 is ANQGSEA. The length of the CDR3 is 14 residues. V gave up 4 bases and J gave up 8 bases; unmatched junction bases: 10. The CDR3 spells CSVGWDRGEWGYTF. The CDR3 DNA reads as TGCAGCGTTGGCTGGGACAGGGGAGAATGGGGCTACACCTTC.

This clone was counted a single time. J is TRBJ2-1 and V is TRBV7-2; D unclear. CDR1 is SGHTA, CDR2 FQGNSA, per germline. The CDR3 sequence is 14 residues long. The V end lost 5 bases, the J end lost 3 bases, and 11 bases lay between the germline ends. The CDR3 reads CASSREALYNEQFF. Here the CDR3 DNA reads TGTGCCAGCAGCCGAGAGGCCCTCTACAATGAGCAGTTCTTC.

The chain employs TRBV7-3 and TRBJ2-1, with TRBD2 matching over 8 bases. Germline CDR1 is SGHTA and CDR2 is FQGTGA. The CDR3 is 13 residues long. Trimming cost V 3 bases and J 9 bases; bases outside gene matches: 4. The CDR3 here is CASSFSGTSEQFF. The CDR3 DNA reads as TGTGCCAGCAGCTTTTCCGGGACTAGTGAGCAGTTCTTC.

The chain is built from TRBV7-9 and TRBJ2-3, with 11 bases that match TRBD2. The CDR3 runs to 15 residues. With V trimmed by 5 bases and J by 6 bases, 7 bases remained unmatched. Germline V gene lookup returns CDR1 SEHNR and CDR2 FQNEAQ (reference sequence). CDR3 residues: CASSLGTSGTDTQYF. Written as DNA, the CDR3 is TGTGCCAGCAGCCTCGGGACTAGCGGAACCGATACGCAGTATTTT.

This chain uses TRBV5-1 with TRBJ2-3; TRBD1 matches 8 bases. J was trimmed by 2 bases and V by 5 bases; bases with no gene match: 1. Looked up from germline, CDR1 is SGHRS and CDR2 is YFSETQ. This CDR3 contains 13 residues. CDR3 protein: CASRDRDTDTQYF. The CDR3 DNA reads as TGCGCCAGCAGGGACAGGGACACAGATACGCAGTATTTT.

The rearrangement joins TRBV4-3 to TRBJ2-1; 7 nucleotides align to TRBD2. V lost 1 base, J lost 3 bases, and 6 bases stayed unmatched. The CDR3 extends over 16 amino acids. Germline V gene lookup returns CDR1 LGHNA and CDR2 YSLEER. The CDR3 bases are TGCGCCAGCAGCCAAGTGACGGCTAGCGGCTACAATGAGCAGTTCTTC. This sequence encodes CASSQVTASGYNEQFF.

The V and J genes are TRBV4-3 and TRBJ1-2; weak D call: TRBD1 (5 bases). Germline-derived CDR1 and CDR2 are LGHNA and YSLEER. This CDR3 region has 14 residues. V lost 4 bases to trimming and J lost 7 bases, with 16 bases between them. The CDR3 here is CASSPGLRGGGYTF. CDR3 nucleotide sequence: TGCGCCAGCAGCCCGGGACTCCGTGGGGGTGGCTACACCTTC.

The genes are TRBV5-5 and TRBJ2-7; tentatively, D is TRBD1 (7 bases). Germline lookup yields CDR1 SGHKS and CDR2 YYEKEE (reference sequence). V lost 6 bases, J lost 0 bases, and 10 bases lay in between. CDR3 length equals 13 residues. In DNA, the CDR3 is TGTGCCAGCAACCAGGGGGGCTCCTACGAGCAGTACTTC. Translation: CASNQGGSYEQYF.

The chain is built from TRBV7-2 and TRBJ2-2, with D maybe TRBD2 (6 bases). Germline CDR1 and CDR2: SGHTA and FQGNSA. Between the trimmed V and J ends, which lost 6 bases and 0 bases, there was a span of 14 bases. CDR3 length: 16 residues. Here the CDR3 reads CASRSYVAANTGELFF. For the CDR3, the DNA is TGTGCCAGCAGGAGCTACGTAGCGGCGAACACCGGGGAGCTGTTTTTT.

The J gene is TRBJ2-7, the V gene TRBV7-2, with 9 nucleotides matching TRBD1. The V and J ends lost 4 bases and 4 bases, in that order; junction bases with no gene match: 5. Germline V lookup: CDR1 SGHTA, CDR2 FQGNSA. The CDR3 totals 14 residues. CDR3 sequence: CASSSDRGKYEQYF. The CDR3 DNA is TGTGCCAGCAGCTCTGACAGGGGGAAGTACGAGCAGTACTTC.

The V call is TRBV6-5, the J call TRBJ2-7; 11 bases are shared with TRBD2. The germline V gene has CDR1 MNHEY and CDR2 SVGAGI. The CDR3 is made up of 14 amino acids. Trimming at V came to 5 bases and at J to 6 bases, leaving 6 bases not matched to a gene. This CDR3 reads CASSVAGGPGEQYF. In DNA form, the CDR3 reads TGTGCCAGCAGTGTAGCGGGGGGGCCGGGCGAGCAGTACTTC.

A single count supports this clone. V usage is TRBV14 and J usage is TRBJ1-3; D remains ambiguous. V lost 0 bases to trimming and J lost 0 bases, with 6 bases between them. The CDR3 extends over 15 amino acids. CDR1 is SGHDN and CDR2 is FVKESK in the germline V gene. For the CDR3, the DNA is TGTGCCAGCAGCCAAGAATTCTTCTCTGGAAACACCATATATTTT. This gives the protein CASSQEFFSGNTIYF.

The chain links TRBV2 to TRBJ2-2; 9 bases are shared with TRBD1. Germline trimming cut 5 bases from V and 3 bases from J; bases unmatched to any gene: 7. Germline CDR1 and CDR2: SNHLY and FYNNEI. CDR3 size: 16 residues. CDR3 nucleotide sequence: TGTGCCAGCAGTCCCTCGACAGGGGGGGACACCGGGGAGCTGTTTTTT. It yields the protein CASSPSTGGDTGELFF.

The CDR3 region is CASNTQGSYEQYF. The CDR3 bases are TGTGCCAGCAACACACAGGGGTCCTACGAGCAGTACTTC. The rearrangement joins TRBV7-6 to TRBJ2-7, with 7 bases identical to TRBD1. Germline V gives CDR1 SGHVS, CDR2 FNYEAQ. The V segment lost 7 bases and the J segment 1 base; nucleotides outside the gene matches: 4. CDR3 length equals 13 residues.

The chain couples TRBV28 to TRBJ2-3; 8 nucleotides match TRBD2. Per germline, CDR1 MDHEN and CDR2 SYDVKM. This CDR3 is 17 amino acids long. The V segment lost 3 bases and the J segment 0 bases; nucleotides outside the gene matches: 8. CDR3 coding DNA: TGTGCCAGCAGTTTTGGAGCGGGGGACCGTAGCACAGATACGCAGTATTTT. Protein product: CASSFGAGDRSTDTQYF. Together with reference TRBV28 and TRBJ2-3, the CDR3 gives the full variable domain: DVKVTQSSRYLVKRTGEKVFLECVQDMDHENMFWYRQDPGLGLRLIYFSYDVKMKEKGDIPEGYSVSREKKERFSLILESASTNQTSMYLCASSFGAGDRSTDTQYFGPGTRLTVL.